These 21 T cell receptor beta chains were sequenced from one sample in a study of cytomegalovirus exposure and HLA in healthy donors. PCR was performed using 60 Vbeta and 13 Jbeta primers. The protocol was immunoSEQ multiplex PCR, while the TCRdb copy is restricted to in-frame clones and leaves out a portion. The data contain tens of thousands of clones, about 69% of them seen just once; the ten biggest clones take up roughly 5.7%. The specimen was PBMCs. The receptors shown here come from a woman between 25 and 40 years old in good health and CMV-seronegative.

The V call is TRBV19, the J call TRBJ2-3, with 10 bases identical to TRBD1. CDR1 is LNHDA and CDR2 is SQIVND in the germline V gene (reference sequence). V was clipped by 4 bases and J by 2 bases; unmatched bases: 6. This CDR3 comprises 16 residues. The CDR3 DNA reads TGTGCCAGTAGTAACCGGGACAGGGGATTCACAGATACGCAGTATTTT. It yields the protein CASSNRDRGFTDTQYF. The variable domain in full, completed from reference TRBV19 and TRBJ2-3, reads DGGITQSPKYLFRKEGQNVTLSCEQNLNHDAMYWYRQDPGQGLRLIYYSQIVNDFQKGDIAEGYSVSREKKESFPLTVTSAQKNPTAFYLCASSNRDRGFTDTQYFGPGTRLTVL.

The rearrangement joins TRBV29-1 to TRBJ2-3; D is unclear. CDR1 SQVTM and CDR2 ANQGSEA come from the germline V gene. The length of the CDR3 is 13 residues. Trimming cost V 6 bases and J 2 bases, with 12 bases left between them. The CDR3 region is CSVPTIDTDTQYF. CDR3 DNA: TGCAGCGTCCCTACTATTGACACAGATACGCAGTATTTT.

This clone occurred once. This chain joins TRBV28 and TRBJ1-2; D is unresolved. Germline V CDR1 and CDR2: MDHEN, SYDVKM. The ends were cut back, 5 bases at V and 1 base at J, with 8 bases in the middle. The CDR3 consists of 13 residues. The CDR3 DNA sequence: TGTGCCAGCAGTCCAGACTTTAACTATGGCTACACCTTC. It encodes CASSPDFNYGYTF.

J is TRBJ1-4 and V is TRBV7-2, with a weak D call TRBD1 (6 bases). Germline V CDR1 and CDR2: SGHTA, FQGNSA. With 1 base removed from V and 8 bases from J, the gap between germline ends came to 14 bases. The length of the CDR3 is 15 residues. CDR3: CASSLVGGVLEKLFF. Written as DNA, the CDR3 is TGTGCCAGCAGCTTAGTAGGGGGGGTTCTCGAAAAACTGTTTTTT.

This chain joins TRBV5-4 and TRBJ1-2; 7 bases line up with TRBD1. Germline CDR1 SGHNT, CDR2 YYREEE (reference sequence). The CDR3 sequence is 15 residues long. V gave up 4 bases and J gave up 7 bases; unmatched junction bases: 13. The CDR3 bases are TGTGCCAGCAGCGACCCCAGTAAGGGGGCGCCTGGCTACACCTTC. Protein: CASSDPSKGAPGYTF. The full variable domain, in which reference TRBV5-4 and TRBJ1-2 provide the parts outside the CDR3, is ETGVTQSPTHLIKTRGQQVTLRCSSQSGHNTVSWYQQALGQGPQFIFQYYREEENGRGNFPPRFSGLQFPNYSSELNVNALELDDSALYLCASSDPSKGAPGYTFGSGTRLTVV.

This clone was seen more than once but under ten times. The V gene is TRBV6-1, the J gene TRBJ1-5; 8 nucleotides align to TRBD1. The germline V gene encodes CDR1 MNHNS and CDR2 SASEGT. CDR3 size: 15 residues. The J segment lost 7 bases and the V segment lost 3 bases, leaving 8 bases of the junction unmatched. The CDR3 loop reads CASSEPGGARQPQHF. The CDR3 nucleotides are TGTGCCAGCAGTGAGCCAGGGGGCGCGAGGCAGCCCCAGCATTTT.

V usage is TRBV6-6 and J usage is TRBJ2-7; D perhaps matches TRBD1 (6 bases). V gave up 8 bases and J gave up 2 bases, with 13 bases separating them. Germline V gene data show CDR1 as MNHNY and CDR2 as SVGAGI (reference sequence). CDR3 length: 13 amino acids. DNA of the CDR3: TGTGCCAGCGGGACATTGACTACCTACGAGCAGTACTTC. The encoded protein is CASGTLTTYEQYF.

The V and J genes are TRBV6-5 and TRBJ1-2, with TRBD1 matching 8 bases. Per germline, CDR1 MNHEY and CDR2 SVGAGI. Trimming removed 0 bases from V and 4 bases from J; junction bases left unmatched: 1. The CDR3 covers 14 residues. CDR3 DNA sequence: TGTGCCAGCAGTTACTCTGGACAGGGCTATGGCTACACCTTC. Its translation is CASSYSGQGYGYTF.

The chain has TRBV5-4 and TRBJ2-5; 10 nucleotides line up with TRBD2. V lost 4 bases, J lost 7 bases, and 10 bases stayed unmatched. The CDR3 extends over 15 amino acids. The germline gives CDR1 SGHNT, CDR2 YYREEE (reference sequence). The CDR3 protein is CASSILAGVRGTQYF. CDR3 in DNA: TGTGCCAGCAGCATCCTAGCGGGAGTGAGGGGGACCCAGTACTTC.

The chain has TRBV5-6 and TRBJ2-7; 14 bases match TRBD2. Germline CDR1 SGHDT, CDR2 YYEEEE. Unmatched junction bases numbered 8, after V lost 4 bases and J lost 5 bases. The CDR3 totals 16 residues. In nucleotides, the CDR3 is TGTGCCAGCAGCCTAAGGACTAGCGGGAGGACCCACGAGCAGTACGTC. It is translated as CASSLRTSGRTHEQYV.

The V gene is TRBV28, the J gene TRBJ1-4, with D possibly matching TRBD1 (6 bases). The CDR3 runs 15 residues. Germline V gene data show CDR1 as MDHEN and CDR2 as SYDVKM. Trimming removed 3 bases at V and 6 bases at J, with 14 bases between. CDR3 DNA: TGTGCCAGCAGTTTCTACAGGGCGAGAGATGAAAAACTGTTTTTT. Its translation is CASSFYRARDEKLFF. Complete variable domain (other parts from reference TRBV28 and TRBJ1-4): DVKVTQSSRYLVKRTGEKVFLECVQDMDHENMFWYRQDPGLGLRLIYFSYDVKMKEKGDIPEGYSVSREKKERFSLILESASTNQTSMYLCASSFYRARDEKLFFGSGTQLSVL.

CDR3 amino acids: CASSLLGTSGRNTLREQFF. CDR3 DNA sequence: TGTGCCAGCAGTTTATTGGGGACTAGCGGGAGGAACACTCTAAGGGAGCAGTTCTTC. The chain joins TRBV27 to TRBJ2-1, with 15 bases that match TRBD2. CDR3 size: 19 residues. The V gene's germline CDR1 is MNHEY and CDR2 SMNVEV (reference sequence). J gave up 10 bases and V 1 base, and 14 bases lay outside the gene matches.

The table lists this clone with a few counts. The chain has TRBV6-5 and TRBJ2-2; the D gene is possibly TRBD1 (5 bases). CDR1 MNHEY and CDR2 SVGAGI come from the germline V gene. Trimming cost V 4 bases and J 6 bases, with 12 bases left between them. The CDR3 extends over 14 amino acids. This chain's CDR3 is CASSSGYLPGELFF. CDR3 coding DNA: TGTGCCAGCAGTTCAGGGTATCTTCCCGGGGAGCTGTTTTTT.

The chain couples TRBV10-3 to TRBJ1-3, with a tentative D call TRBD1 (6 bases). The V gene lost 6 bases and the J gene lost 0 bases, with 21 bases spanning the gap. Germline loops: CDR1 ENHRY, CDR2 SYGVKD. The CDR3 consists of 18 residues. CDR3 sequence reads: CAISGGQRLTSSGNTIYF. The DNA for the CDR3 is TGTGCCATCAGCGGGGGGCAACGCCTCACCTCCTCTGGAAACACCATATATTTT.

This clone is a singleton in its sample. The chain joins TRBV27 to TRBJ2-5, with 9 bases aligning to TRBD1. The length of the CDR3 is 16 residues. The trim removed 2 bases at V and 2 bases at J, leaving 6 bases unmatched. CDR1 is MNHEY and CDR2 is SMNVEV in the germline V gene (reference sequence). CDR3 nucleotide sequence: TGTGCCAGCAGTTTAGGAGGGACAGGGATACAAGAGACCCAGTACTTC. This codes for CASSLGGTGIQETQYF.

The gene calls are TRBV19 and TRBJ2-5, with TRBD2 identical over 10 bases. The CDR3 is 14 amino acids. Germline CDR1 reads LNHDA; CDR2 reads SQIVND (reference sequence). V dropped 5 bases and J dropped 3; count of bases not matched to a gene: 3. CDR3 protein: CASSLLAGEETQYF. The CDR3, as DNA: TGTGCCAGTAGTCTTCTAGCGGGAGAAGAGACCCAGTACTTC.

V usage is TRBV2 and J usage is TRBJ2-5; D possibly corresponds to TRBD2 (6 bases). Germline V CDR1 and CDR2: SNHLY, FYNNEI. CDR3 size: 14 residues. The ends were cut back, 6 bases at V and 5 bases at J, with 16 bases in the middle. In DNA, the CDR3 is TGTGCCAGCAGGGGGGACTCCACGGTGGAGACCCAGTACTTC. Translating it yields CASRGDSTVETQYF.

J is TRBJ2-1 and V is TRBV30, with TRBD1 as a possible D gene (5 bases). This CDR3 spans 13 amino acids. From germline, CDR1 is GTSNPN and CDR2 SVGIG (reference sequence). Trimming took 4 bases from V and 1 from J, leaving 8 bases between them. CDR3 DNA: TGTGCCTGGAAAAGGGGATCCTACAATGAGCAGTTCTTC. Its translation is CAWKRGSYNEQFF.

The rearrangement links TRBV19 to TRBJ2-7; 7 bases align to TRBD2. The CDR3 runs 14 residues. The germline V gene has CDR1 LNHDA and CDR2 SQIVND (reference sequence). V dropped 3 bases and J dropped 6; count of bases not matched to a gene: 8. The CDR3 region is CASSIGAGACEQYF. The CDR3 DNA reads as TGTGCCAGTAGTATCGGGGCGGGAGCCTGCGAGCAGTACTTC.

In DNA form, the CDR3 reads TGTGCCAGCAGCTTTATGTCGGGTACAACTAATGAAAAACTGTTTTTT. Protein sequence: CASSFMSGTTNEKLFF. The chain combines TRBV5-5 with TRBJ1-4; D remains ambiguous. The CDR3 is 16 residues long. Germline values: CDR1 SGHKS, CDR2 YYEKEE (reference sequence). Between the trimmed V and J ends, which lost 2 bases and 0 bases, there was a span of 11 bases.

The chain uses TRBV10-2 and TRBJ2-2, with a tentative D call TRBD2 (5 bases). The CDR3 has 17 residues. V gave up 7 bases and J gave up 0 bases, with 18 bases separating them. Per germline, CDR1 WSHSY and CDR2 SAAADI. CDR3 residues: CASTNFRRAANTGELFF. The CDR3 DNA reads TGCGCCAGCACCAACTTTCGGCGGGCAGCGAACACCGGGGAGCTGTTTTTT.